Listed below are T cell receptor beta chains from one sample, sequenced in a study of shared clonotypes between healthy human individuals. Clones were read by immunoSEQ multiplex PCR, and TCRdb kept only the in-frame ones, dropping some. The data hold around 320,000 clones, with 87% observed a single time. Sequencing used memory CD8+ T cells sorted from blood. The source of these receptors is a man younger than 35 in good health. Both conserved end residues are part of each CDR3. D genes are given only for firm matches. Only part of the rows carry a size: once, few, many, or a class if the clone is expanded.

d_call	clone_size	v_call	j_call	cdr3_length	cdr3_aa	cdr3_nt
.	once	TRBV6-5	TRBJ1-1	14	CASSSERGWTEAFF	TGTGCCAGCAGCTCTGAGCGGGGGTGGACTGAAGCTTTCTTT
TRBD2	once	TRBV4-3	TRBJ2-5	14	CASSTLAGVETQYF	TGCGCCAGCAGCACACTAGCGGGAGTTGAGACCCAGTACTTC
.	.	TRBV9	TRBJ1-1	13	CASSATGDTEAFF	TGTGCCAGCAGCGCGACGGGAGACACTGAAGCTTTCTTT
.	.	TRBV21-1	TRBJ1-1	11	CASSPRTQAFF	TGTGCCAGCAGCCCCCGGACCCAAGCTTTCTTT
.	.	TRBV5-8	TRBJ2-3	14	CASSLERGEDTQYF	TGTGCCAGCAGCTTGGAAAGGGGTGAAGATACGCAGTATTTT
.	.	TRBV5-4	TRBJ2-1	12	CASSSGVNEQFF	TGTGCCAGCAGCTCCGGAGTGAATGAGCAGTTCTTC
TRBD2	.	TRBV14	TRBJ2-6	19	CASSQDRAGRASGANVLTF	TGTGCCAGCAGCCAAGATCGCGCAGGGAGGGCCTCTGGGGCCAACGTCCTGACTTTC
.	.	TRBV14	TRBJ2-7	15	CASSQGIGASYEQYF	TGTGCCAGCAGCCAAGGGATCGGCGCCTCCTACGAGCAGTACTTC
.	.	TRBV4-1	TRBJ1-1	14	CASSPRTVNTEAFF	TGCGCCAGCAGCCCACGGACAGTCAACACTGAAGCTTTCTTT
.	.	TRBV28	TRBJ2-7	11	CASRRGYEQYF	TGTGCCAGCAGGAGGGGCTACGAGCAGTACTTC
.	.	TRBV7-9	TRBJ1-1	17	CASSLDRLGEWHTEAFF	TGTGCCAGCAGCTTAGACAGGCTCGGGGAGTGGCACACTGAAGCTTTCTTT
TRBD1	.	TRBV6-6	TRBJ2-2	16	CASSYSQTGWTGELFF	TGTGCCAGCAGTTACTCTCAGACAGGGTGGACCGGGGAGCTGTTTTTT
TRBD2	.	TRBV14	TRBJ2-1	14	CASSHRLAGEEQFF	TGTGCCAGCAGCCACCGACTAGCGGGAGAGGAGCAGTTCTTC
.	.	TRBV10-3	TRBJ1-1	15	CAISPARLGNTEAFF	TGTGCCATCAGTCCCGCCAGGTTAGGGAACACTGAAGCTTTCTTT
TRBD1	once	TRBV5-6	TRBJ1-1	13	CASSWDRATEAFF	TGTGCCAGCAGTTGGGACAGGGCCACTGAAGCTTTCTTT
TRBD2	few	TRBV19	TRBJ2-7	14	CASSIVSGSYEQYF	TGTGCCAGTAGTATAGTTAGCGGGAGTTACGAGCAGTACTTC
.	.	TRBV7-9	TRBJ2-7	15	CASSDAQGFYDEQYF	TGTGCCAGCAGCGATGCCCAGGGGTTCTACGACGAGCAGTACTTC
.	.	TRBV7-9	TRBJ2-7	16	CASSLAHGTGSYEQYF	TGTGCCAGCAGCTTAGCGCATGGGACGGGATCCTACGAGCAGTACTTC
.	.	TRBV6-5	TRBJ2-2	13	CASSLTYPGELFF	TGTGCCAGCAGTCTGACATATCCCGGGGAGCTGTTTTTT
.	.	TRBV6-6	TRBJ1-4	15	CASSPLQRTYEKLFF	TGTGCCAGCAGTCCATTGCAACGGACATATGAAAAACTGTTTTTT
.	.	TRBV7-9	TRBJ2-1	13	CASSFLDYNEQFF	TGTGCCAGCAGCTTTCTAGATTACAATGAGCAGTTCTTC
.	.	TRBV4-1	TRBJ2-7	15	CASSPLRDPAYEQYF	TGCGCCAGCAGCCCCCTTAGGGATCCGGCCTACGAGCAGTACTTC
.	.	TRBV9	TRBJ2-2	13	CASRPEGTGELFF	TGTGCCAGCAGGCCCGAGGGCACCGGGGAGCTGTTTTTT
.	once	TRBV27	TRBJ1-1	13	CASSPATFTEAFF	TGTGCCAGCAGTCCCGCCACGTTCACTGAAGCTTTCTTT
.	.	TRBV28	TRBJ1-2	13	CASSWTQSYGYTF	TGTGCCAGCAGTTGGACGCAGTCCTATGGCTACACCTTC
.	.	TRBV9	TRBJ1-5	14	CASSVESANQPQHF	TGTGCCAGCAGCGTAGAATCCGCGAATCAGCCCCAGCATTTT
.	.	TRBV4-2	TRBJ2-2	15	CASSQVLGNTGELFF	TGTGCCAGCAGCCAAGTTTTGGGGAACACCGGGGAGCTGTTTTTT
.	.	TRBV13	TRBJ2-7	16	CASSTASGSEYYEQYF	TGTGCCAGCAGCACCGCTAGTGGCAGCGAGTACTACGAGCAGTACTTC
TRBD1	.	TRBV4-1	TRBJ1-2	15	CASSLVTGGIDGYTF	TGCGCCAGCAGCCTCGTGACAGGGGGAATCGATGGCTACACCTTC
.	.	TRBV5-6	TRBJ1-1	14	CASSLEDLNTEAFF	TGTGCCAGCAGCTTGGAGGACTTGAACACTGAAGCTTTCTTT
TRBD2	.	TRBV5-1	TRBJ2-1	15	CASSLGLAEYNEQFF	TGCGCCAGCAGCTTGGGGCTAGCGGAATACAATGAGCAGTTCTTC
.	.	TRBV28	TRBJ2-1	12	CASSLWSGEQFF	TGTGCCAGCAGTTTATGGTCAGGTGAGCAGTTCTTC
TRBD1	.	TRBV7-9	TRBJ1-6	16	CASSPSSGTVNSPLHF	TGTGCCAGCAGCCCCTCCTCCGGGACAGTTAATTCACCCCTCCACTTT
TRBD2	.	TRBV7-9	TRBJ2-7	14	CASSQGLAAYEQYF	TGTGCCAGCAGCCAGGGACTAGCGGCCTACGAGCAGTACTTC
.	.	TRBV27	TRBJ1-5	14	CASSLLGVGQPQHF	TGTGCCAGCAGTTTACTTGGAGTTGGACAGCCCCAGCATTTT
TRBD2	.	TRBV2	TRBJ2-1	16	CASSGVSGTLNNEQFF	TGTGCCAGCAGTGGGGTAAGCGGGACCCTAAACAATGAGCAGTTCTTC
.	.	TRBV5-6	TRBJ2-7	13	CASSYDKGHEQYF	TGTGCCAGCAGCTATGATAAGGGCCACGAGCAGTACTTC
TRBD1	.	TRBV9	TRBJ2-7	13	CASRDRGLYEQYF	TGTGCCAGCAGGGACAGGGGGCTGTACGAGCAGTACTTC
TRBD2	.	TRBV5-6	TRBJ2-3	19	CASSLTGARLAGVLNTQYF	TGTGCCAGCAGCTTGACAGGGGCCCGACTAGCGGGAGTATTAAATACGCAGTATTTT
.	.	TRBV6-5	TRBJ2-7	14	CASSYSPGTYEQYF	TGTGCCAGCAGTTATAGTCCAGGAACCTACGAGCAGTACTTC
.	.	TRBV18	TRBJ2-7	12	CATGTFSYEQYF	TGTGCCACCGGGACATTCTCCTACGAGCAGTACTTC
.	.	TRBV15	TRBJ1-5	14	CATSRRRRGQPQHF	TGTGCCACCAGCAGACGACGGAGGGGGCAGCCCCAGCATTTT